These 27 T cell receptor beta chains came from one sample sequenced in a study of early T cells in non-severe SARS-CoV-2 infection. TCRdb fed the 5' RACE reads into MiXCR, producing one record per CDR3 protein. The repertoire consists of approximately 67,000 distinct CDR3 sequences, with approximately 10% occurring once and the leading ten covering about 3.8%. The sample consisted of whole blood. These receptors were collected from an adult who was a healthcare worker with PCR-confirmed SARS-CoV-2 infection or an uninfected control (not recorded which).

The sample holds a few counts of this clonotype. The chain recombines TRBV11-2 with TRBJ2-1; TRBD2 aligns across 14 bases. The germline CDR1 and CDR2 sequences are SGHAT and FQNNGV. CDR3 length: 15 residues. V lost 7 bases to trimming and J lost 7 bases; unmatched junction nucleotides: 6. In nucleotides, the CDR3 is TGTGCCAGCATTTCGACTAGCGGGGGGGCAAATGAGCAGTTCTTC. Translated, it gives CASISTSGGANEQFF.

There are many counts of this clonotype. The chain recombines TRBV6-5 with TRBJ2-3, with 7 bases identical to TRBD1. The ends lost 6 bases at V and 1 base at J; junction bases unmatched: 10. Germline CDR1 is MNHEY and CDR2 is SVGAGI. This CDR3 region has 16 residues. The CDR3 bases are TGTGCCAGCAGCCGACAGGGAAGAAGGGGCACAGATACGCAGTATTTT. Translating gives CASSRQGRRGTDTQYF.

This clonotype was detected many times. This rearrangement joins TRBV11-1 to TRBJ1-2, with D maybe TRBD1 (5 bases). From germline, CDR1 is SGHAT and CDR2 FQDESV (reference sequence). The CDR3 has 14 amino acids. Trimming stripped 2 bases from V and 2 bases from J, with 9 bases between. The chain's CDR3 is CASSLTGTNYGYTF. DNA of the CDR3: TGTGCCAGCAGCTTAACCGGGACCAACTATGGCTACACCTTC.

In its sample, this clonotype was seen a few times. The rearrangement uses TRBV12-3 or TRBV12-4 and TRBJ2-7; 7 nucleotides align to TRBD1. Trimming took 8 bases from V and 2 from J; bases not matched to a gene: 9. The CDR3 is 14 residues long. The CDR3 loop reads CASRQTGSAYEQYF. In nucleotides, the CDR3 is TGTGCCAGCCGACAGACAGGGAGTGCCTACGAGCAGTACTTC.

This clonotype was detected many times. The gene calls are TRBV7-8 and TRBJ2-1; 7 bases are shared with TRBD2. Germline assignment: CDR1 SGHVS and CDR2 FQNEAQ. There are 16 residues in the CDR3. Trimming cost V 6 bases and J 8 bases; bases outside gene matches: 16. CDR3 protein: CASSSPEGGVLDEQFF. CDR3 bases: TGTGCCAGCAGTTCTCCGGAGGGAGGGGTTCTGGATGAGCAGTTCTTC.

Ten or more counts support this clonotype. The rearrangement joins TRBV14 to TRBJ2-7; a possible D gene is TRBD1 (6 bases). This CDR3 has 16 residues. Germline V gene data show CDR1 as SGHDN and CDR2 as FVKESK. V was pared by 2 bases and J by 2 bases, with 16 bases between. The CDR3 sequence is CASSQRGQPSAYEQYF. For the CDR3, the DNA is TGTGCCAGCAGCCAACGCGGACAGCCCTCCGCCTACGAGCAGTACTTC.

This clonotype was counted a few times. This chain links TRBV29-1 with TRBJ2-4; no definite D call. The V gene lost 3 bases and the J gene lost 0 bases, with 6 bases spanning the gap. The CDR3 contains 13 residues. Germline V lookup: CDR1 SQVTM, CDR2 ANQGSEA. CDR3 bases: TGCAGCGTTGAGGAACTAGCCAAAAACATTCAGTACTTC. Its translation: CSVEELAKNIQYF.

This clonotype was seen only a few times. V usage is TRBV5-1 and J usage is TRBJ2-5; no reliable D call. The germline CDR1 and CDR2 sequences are SGHRS and YFSETQ. Trimming left V 0 bases short and J 1 base short, with 13 bases between. This CDR3 is built from 16 residues. CDR3 nucleotide sequence: TGCGCCAGCAGCTTGGCGCGGCTGGGTACCCAAGAGACCCAGTACTTC. Amino acids: CASSLARLGTQETQYF.

This clonotype was found many times. The DNA of the CDR3 is TGTGCCAGCAGCTTAGATCTCCCTAGCGGGGGGGCCGTCAATGAGCAGTTCTTC. This codes for CASSLDLPSGGAVNEQFF. The rearrangement joins TRBV11-2 to TRBJ2-1, with 12 bases identical to TRBD2. Trimming at V came to 0 bases and at J to 6 bases, leaving 9 bases not matched to a gene. This CDR3 contains 18 residues. The germline V gene encodes CDR1 SGHAT and CDR2 FQNNGV.

This clonotype was picked up many times. V usage is TRBV18 and J usage is TRBJ2-3; 7 nucleotides align to TRBD1. The CDR3 is made up of 13 amino acids. Germline CDR1 KGHSH, CDR2 LQKENI. After removal of 6 bases from V and 1 base from J, the junction contained 1 base not matched to a gene. CDR3 protein: CASSGQGTDTQYF. The DNA for the CDR3 is TGTGCCAGCTCCGGACAGGGCACAGATACGCAGTATTTT.

This clonotype was observed a few times. The rearrangement joins TRBV27 to TRBJ1-2, with TRBD1 as a possible D gene (6 bases). V was cut by 4 bases and J by 0 bases, with 9 bases left in between. Germline loops: CDR1 MNHEY, CDR2 SMNVEV (reference sequence). The CDR3 is 14 residues long. In DNA, the CDR3 is TGTGCCAGCAGTTACAGGGCTGCTAACTATGGCTACACCTTC. The encoded protein is CASSYRAANYGYTF.

A few counts support this clonotype. The chain carries TRBV7-9 and TRBJ2-7; D might be TRBD2 (5 bases). Trimming took off 0 bases at V and 4 bases at J, with 16 bases between the two ends. From germline, CDR1 is SEHNR and CDR2 FQNEAQ (reference sequence). The CDR3 is 16 residues long. CDR3 DNA sequence: TGTGCCAGCAGCTTAGCCAATGGCAGGAGGAGATACGAGCAGTACTTC. It codes for CASSLANGRRRYEQYF.

V gene TRBV28 combines with J gene TRBJ2-7; tentative D call: TRBD1 (5 bases). Germline V lookup: CDR1 MDHEN, CDR2 SYDVKM. The length of the CDR3 is 17 residues. Trimming left V 2 bases short and J 3 bases short, with 20 bases between. The CDR3 protein is CASSLNPLSGPLYEQYF. The CDR3 DNA is TGTGCCAGCAGTTTAAACCCCTTGTCAGGGCCCCTCTACGAGCAGTACTTC.

This clonotype was seen many times. The chain couples TRBV12-3 or TRBV12-4 to TRBJ2-7, with 8 positions matching TRBD1. This CDR3 contains 13 residues. Unmatched junction bases numbered 3, after V lost 6 bases and J lost 2 bases. Here the CDR3 DNA reads TGTGCCAGCAGAGTGACAGGGGCCTACGAGCAGTACTTC. It codes for CASRVTGAYEQYF.

This clonotype came up many times. The chain joins TRBV20-1 to TRBJ2-3, with TRBD2 matching 12 bases. Looked up from germline, CDR1 is DFQATT and CDR2 is SNEGSKA (reference sequence). This CDR3 comprises 17 residues. Trimming at V came to 5 bases and at J to 0 bases, leaving 9 bases not matched to a gene. CDR3 loop: CSAPGLAGRISTDTQYF. The CDR3 nucleotides are TGCAGTGCTCCCGGACTAGCGGGGAGAATTAGCACAGATACGCAGTATTTT.

This clonotype was observed many times. The chain uses TRBV4-1 and TRBJ2-1, with TRBD2 identical over 13 bases. Per germline, CDR1 MGHRA and CDR2 YSYEKL. The CDR3 runs 19 residues. Trimming cost V 3 bases and J 6 bases; bases outside gene matches: 14. For the CDR3, the DNA is TGCGCCAGCAGCCAGAATCCGACTAGCGGGAGGTTTCGGGGCAATGAGCAGTTCTTC. It translates to CASSQNPTSGRFRGNEQFF.

This clonotype occurred many times. This chain connects TRBV20-1 to TRBJ2-5; D gene uncertain. V was shortened by 3 bases and J by 1 base, with 9 bases between the two germline ends. The CDR3 has 13 residues. Germline-derived CDR1 and CDR2 are DFQATT and SNEGSKA (reference sequence). CDR3 loop: CSASSPPQETQYF. Here the CDR3 DNA reads TGCAGTGCTAGCTCTCCCCCCCAAGAGACCCAGTACTTC.

This chain joins TRBV11-2 and TRBJ1-3; D call uncertain. Per germline, CDR1 SGHAT and CDR2 FQNNGV. The CDR3 contains 14 residues. The V end was cut by 1 base, the J end by 0 bases, with 4 bases between. The CDR3 nucleotides are TGTGCCAGCAGCTTAGGTACCTCTGGAAACACCATATATTTT. Amino acid sequence: CASSLGTSGNTIYF.

This clonotype showed up many times. The rearrangement joins TRBV29-1 to TRBJ2-1, with 7 bases matching TRBD2. This CDR3 is built from 14 residues. Germline trimming cut 4 bases from V and 8 bases from J; bases unmatched to any gene: 11. The germline CDR1 and CDR2 sequences are SQVTM and ANQGSEA. CDR3 residues: CSVAGLGYADEQFF. CDR3 DNA sequence: TGCAGCGTTGCCGGACTAGGGTATGCCGATGAGCAGTTCTTC.

Many counts were recorded for this clonotype. The chain uses TRBV7-6 and TRBJ1-5; D gene uncertain. Trimming took off 1 base at V and 3 bases at J, with 10 bases between the two ends. The CDR3 contains 15 residues. CDR1 is SGHVS and CDR2 is FNYEAQ in the germline V gene. The CDR3 here is CASSLDLGYNQPQHF. The CDR3 DNA follows: TGTGCCAGCAGCTTAGACCTGGGATACAATCAGCCCCAGCATTTT.

This clonotype was detected ten times or more. The rearrangement uses TRBV3-1 and TRBJ1-6; no clear D gene. Trimming cost V 4 bases and J 13 bases, with 11 bases left between them. The CDR3 is 12 amino acids. Germline lookup yields CDR1 LGHDT and CDR2 YNNKEL (reference sequence). CDR3 nucleotides: TGTGCCAGCAGCCCGACACAAAATCCCCTCCACTTT. As protein: CASSPTQNPLHF.

This clonotype was detected many times. The V call is TRBV29-1, the J call TRBJ2-2; D ambiguous. Germline assignment: CDR1 SQVTM and CDR2 ANQGSEA. The ends were cut back, 5 bases at V and 0 bases at J, with 4 bases in the middle. The CDR3 is 12 amino acids. The DNA for the CDR3 is TGCAGCGTTCCCTCGAACACCGGGGAGCTGTTTTTT. Translated, it gives CSVPSNTGELFF.

The J gene is TRBJ2-1, the V gene TRBV11-2; tentatively, D is TRBD2 (5 bases). Per germline, CDR1 SGHAT and CDR2 FQNNGV. The CDR3 sequence is 13 residues long. The V gene lost 2 bases and the J gene lost 12 bases, with 14 bases spanning the gap. This CDR3 reads CASSLSSQSGQFF. The CDR3 nucleotides read TGTGCCAGCAGCTTATCGTCCCAAAGCGGGCAGTTCTTC.

This clonotype was detected ten times or more. The chain uses TRBV7-9 and TRBJ1-3; no definite D call. Trimming shortened V by 5 bases and J by 2 bases, and 13 bases separated the two germline ends. The CDR3 spans 15 residues. Germline-derived CDR1 and CDR2 are SEHNR and FQNEAQ (reference sequence). In DNA, the CDR3 is TGTGCCAGCAGCACTACAGACGCTCCTGGAAACACCATATATTTT. Translating gives CASSTTDAPGNTIYF. The full variable domain, rest sourced from reference TRBV7-9 and TRBJ1-3, is DTGVSQNPRHKITKRGQNVTFRCDPISEHNRLYWYRQTLGQGPEFLTYFQNEAQLEKSRLLSDRFSAERPKGSFSTLEIQRTEQGDSAMYLCASSTTDAPGNTIYFGEGSWLTVV.

This clonotype appeared many times. V and J are TRBV20-1 and TRBJ2-2; possible D gene TRBD1, 6 bases. Germline V CDR1 and CDR2: DFQATT, SNEGSKA (reference sequence). V lost 1 base and J 4 bases, leaving 16 bases between the germline ends. This CDR3 has 16 residues. The CDR3 nucleotides are TGCAGTGCTAGAGTTTGGAAACAGGGCGGCACCGGGGAGCTGTTTTTT. Protein sequence: CSARVWKQGGTGELFF.

The chain combines TRBV19 with TRBJ2-1, with D perhaps matching TRBD2 (7 bases). The ends were cut back, 5 bases at V and 8 bases at J, with 13 bases in the middle. Per the germline V gene, CDR1 is LNHDA and CDR2 is SQIVND (reference sequence). The length of the CDR3 is 13 residues. CDR3 in DNA: TGTGCCAGTAGTCCGGGGGGCAGCTATGAGCAGTTCTTC. Its translation is CASSPGGSYEQFF. Variable domain in full (rest from reference TRBV19 and TRBJ2-1): DGGITQSPKYLFRKEGQNVTLSCEQNLNHDAMYWYRQDPGQGLRLIYYSQIVNDFQKGDIAEGYSVSREKKESFPLTVTSAQKNPTAFYLCASSPGGSYEQFFGPGTRLTVL.

This clonotype has at least ten counts. This chain joins TRBV19 and TRBJ1-5; D ambiguous. This CDR3 is 17 amino acids long. V gave up 1 base and J gave up 2 bases, with 15 bases separating them. Germline V gene sequence: CDR1 LNHDA, CDR2 SQIVND (reference sequence). The CDR3 spells CASSIGVTARGNQPQHF. In nucleotides, the CDR3 is TGTGCCAGTAGTATAGGGGTAACAGCGCGGGGCAATCAGCCCCAGCATTTT.